This T cell receptor beta chain was sequenced for a study of cytomegalovirus exposure and HLA in healthy donors. The CDR3 totals 15 residues. Germline-derived CDR1 and CDR2 are SGHVS and FQNEAQ. Deletions cut 1 base from V and 0 bases from J, with 10 bases between. Amplification used 60 Vbeta primers and 13 Jbeta primers. TCRdb's table, derived via immunoSEQ multiplex PCR, lists solely in-frame clones and lacks some. The sample yields some 95,000 clones, 67% seen once. The sequence came from a man aged 30 to 39 in good health and CMV-seronegative. Material: PBMCs. The chain employs TRBV7-8 and TRBJ2-7; D might be TRBD1 (6 bases). The CDR3 DNA follows: TGTGCCAGCAGCTTAGTAGGGGGAAGCTCCTACGAGCAGTACTTC. This translates into CASSLVGGSSYEQYF.